Listed below are T cell receptor beta chains from one sample, sequenced in a study of OX40 agonist ivuxolimab in advanced cancers. Libraries were prepared by immunoSEQ multiplex PCR; TCRdb keeps only in-frame clonotypes and omits some of them. The sample includes about 50,000 clones, 90% to 95% of them seen just once. The sequencing here drew on CD4+ or CD8+ T cells sorted from blood, taken in a trial of the OX40 agonist ivuxolimab. These receptors came from an adult with an advanced solid tumor such as melanoma, head and neck, liver or kidney cancer. CDR3s include the opening cysteine and the closing phenylalanine or tryptophan. A D gene is named only where the DNA matches it firmly. Clone size, where shown, is once, few, many, or a class for clones that have expanded.

d_call,v_call,j_call,clone_size,cdr3_length,cdr3_nt,cdr3_aa
.,TRBV7-8,TRBJ2-3,.,14,TGTGCCAGCAGCTCTGGCGGTAGCACAGATACGCAGTATTTT,CASSSGGSTDTQYF
.,TRBV6-6,TRBJ2-2,.,14,TGTGCCAGCAGTTACGCAAGCCTCACCGGGGAGCTGTTTTTT,CASSYASLTGELFF
.,TRBV6-5,TRBJ2-7,.,15,TGTGCCAGCAGTTACTCCGGGGCTAGCTCCTACGAGCAGTACTTC,CASSYSGASSYEQYF
TRBD2,TRBV18,TRBJ2-1,.,14,TGTGCCAGCTCACTAGCGGGAGTTCGCGATGAGCAGTTCTTC,CASSLAGVRDEQFF
.,TRBV13,TRBJ2-7,.,14,TGTGCCAGCAGCCCCTCCCGGGATTCCTACGAGCAGTACTTC,CASSPSRDSYEQYF
TRBD1,TRBV6-5,TRBJ2-7,once,14,TGTGCCAGCAGTACCGGGACAGGGAGTAACGAGCAGTACTTC,CASSTGTGSNEQYF
.,TRBV27,TRBJ2-1,.,12,TGTGCCAGCAGTTTGATAGGGAACGAGCAGTTCTTC,CASSLIGNEQFF
.,TRBV7-9,TRBJ1-1,.,12,TGTGCCAGCAGCTTAGTATACACTGAAGCTTTCTTT,CASSLVYTEAFF
TRBD2,TRBV25-1,TRBJ2-1,once,17,TGTGCCAGCAGTGAAGATACCGGACTAGCGGGAGACAATGAGCAGTTCTTC,CASSEDTGLAGDNEQFF
.,TRBV11-2,TRBJ2-7,.,14,TGTGCCAGCAGCTCATCGGGGTTTACGTTCGAGCAGTACTTC,CASSSSGFTFEQYF
TRBD2,TRBV7-9,TRBJ2-1,.,16,TGTGCCAGCAGCCAGACCACTAGCGGGAGTGGGAATGAGCAGTTCTTC,CASSQTTSGSGNEQFF
.,TRBV6-4,TRBJ1-4,.,15,TGTGCCAGCAGTGACTTTGACAGAAGCAATGAAAAACTGTTTTTT,CASSDFDRSNEKLFF
.,TRBV28,TRBJ1-4,.,15,TGTGCCAGCAGTTCGCTCCAAGGCACTAATGAAAAACTGTTTTTT,CASSSLQGTNEKLFF
.,TRBV28,TRBJ2-5,.,12,TGTGCCAGCAGTAAGCAGAAAGAGACCCAGTACTTC,CASSKQKETQYF
.,TRBV19,TRBJ2-5,.,12,TGTGCCAGTAGTCCGGTCAGGGAGACCCAGTACTTC,CASSPVRETQYF
.,TRBV4-3,TRBJ2-1,.,15,TGCGCCAGCAGCCAAAGGAGCGGACCCTACAATGAGCAGTTCTTC,CASSQRSGPYNEQFF
TRBD2,TRBV7-9,TRBJ2-2,.,16,TGTGCCAGCAGCTTCCCGAGCGGGAGTGGTACCGGGGAGCTGTTTTTT,CASSFPSGSGTGELFF
.,TRBV12-2,TRBJ1-1,.,12,TGTGCAAGTCGCTTAAGGACGGATGGAGCTTTCTTT,CASRLRTDGAFF
.,TRBV13,TRBJ2-1,.,14,TGTGCCAGCGTGACGAGCAGTTCCTACAATGAGCAGTTCTTC,CASVTSSSYNEQFF
.,TRBV28,TRBJ1-1,.,17,TGTGCCAGCAGTTTTGGGTGGGGCGAGGGCCCGAACACTGAAGCTTTCTTT,CASSFGWGEGPNTEAFF
TRBD2,TRBV28,TRBJ2-3,.,18,TGTGCCAGCAGTTTCGTCGGAGCGGGAGGGCCGATCACAGATACGCAGTATTTT,CASSFVGAGGPITDTQYF
.,TRBV29-1,TRBJ2-1,.,13,TGCAGCGTTGAAGGGGGGCACTACAATGAGCAGTTCTTC,CSVEGGHYNEQFF
.,TRBV9,TRBJ2-2,.,15,TGTGCCAGCAGCTTACGTACAGAAAACACCGGGGAGCTGTTTTTT,CASSLRTENTGELFF
TRBD2,TRBV7-9,TRBJ2-1,.,14,TGTGCCAGCAGCGCAGGACTAGCAGTTGGTGAGCAGTTCTTC,CASSAGLAVGEQFF
TRBD1,TRBV7-9,TRBJ2-7,once,15,TGTGCCAGCAGCTTACTTAACAGGGGGCTGGACGAGCAGTACTTC,CASSLLNRGLDEQYF
TRBD1,TRBV5-8,TRBJ1-1,.,17,TGTGCCAGCAGCTTGTTGTTTCAGGGGGCTGTTTCCACTGAAGCTTTCTTT,CASSLLFQGAVSTEAFF
.,TRBV4-1,TRBJ2-1,.,11,TGCGCCAGCGGGGGAGGCTATGAGCAGTTCTTC,CASGGGYEQFF
TRBD2,TRBV5-1,TRBJ2-7,.,14,TGCGCCAGCAGCGCCAGCGGGAGGGCAAACGAGCAGTACTTC,CASSASGRANEQYF
.,TRBV7-9,TRBJ1-1,.,12,TGTGCCAGCAGTGTGGCTCTTACTGAAGCTTTCTTT,CASSVALTEAFF
.,TRBV28,TRBJ2-3,.,15,TGTGCCAGCAGTTTCCCAGGGGATCTCACAGATACGCAGTATTTT,CASSFPGDLTDTQYF
TRBD2,TRBV19,TRBJ2-1,.,15,TGTGCCAGTACCTACGGGACTACCCCTCATAATGAGCAGTTCTTC,CASTYGTTPHNEQFF
TRBD2,TRBV5-6,TRBJ2-1,.,18,TGTGCCAGCAGCGTGGACGGTAGCGGGAGCCCAACCGCGAATGAGCAGTTCTTC,CASSVDGSGSPTANEQFF
.,TRBV7-9,TRBJ1-1,.,13,TGTGCCAGCAGCTTACAGCCCCCTACTGAAGCTTTCTTT,CASSLQPPTEAFF
TRBD2,TRBV10-3,TRBJ2-1,.,20,TGTGCCATCAGTGAAGGTGGCGTCGGACTAGCGGGAGGAAACTACAATGAGCAGTTCTTC,CAISEGGVGLAGGNYNEQFF
TRBD1,TRBV6-5,TRBJ2-5,.,15,TGTGCCAGCAGTTACTCGACAGGGGGTCAAGAGACCCAGTACTTC,CASSYSTGGQETQYF
.,TRBV9,TRBJ1-3,.,15,TGTGCCAGCAGCGTTGGAGGGGGCTCTGGAAACACCATATATTTT,CASSVGGGSGNTIYF
.,TRBV29-1,TRBJ2-7,.,14,TGCAGCGCCGCCGGGACTGGACCCCCTTACGAGCAGTACTTC,CSAAGTGPPYEQYF
.,TRBV15,TRBJ2-3,once,13,TGTGCCACCTCCGGACGGCGTCTGGATACGCAGTATTTT,CATSGRRLDTQYF
.,TRBV27,TRBJ2-4,.,16,TGTGCCAGCAGTTTTCGTGGGACCCTAGCCAAAAACATTCAGTACTTC,CASSFRGTLAKNIQYF
.,TRBV9,TRBJ2-2,few,14,TGTGCCAGCTCTCCCAGGGGGGACACCGGGGAGCTGTTTTTT,CASSPRGDTGELFF
.,TRBV5-1,TRBJ1-5,.,11,TGCGCCAGTAACTCCTATCAGCCCCAGCATTTT,CASNSYQPQHF
.,TRBV15,TRBJ2-1,.,18,TGTGCCACCAGCGTTAACCTGGGCTACGGGACGAGGGATAATGAGCAGTTCTTC,CATSVNLGYGTRDNEQFF
TRBD2,TRBV4-1,TRBJ2-1,.,15,TGCGCCAGCAGGAAACTAGCGGGAGGGCCCGATGAGCAGTTCTTC,CASRKLAGGPDEQFF
.,TRBV11-2,TRBJ1-1,.,15,TGTGCCAGCAGCTTATGGGCAGCGGGCAACACTGAAGCTTTCTTT,CASSLWAAGNTEAFF
TRBD2,TRBV5-6,TRBJ2-5,.,18,TGTGCCAGCAGCCCGGGACTAGCGGGAGGCTGGGGAATAGAGACCCAGTACTTC,CASSPGLAGGWGIETQYF
TRBD2,TRBV5-1,TRBJ2-7,.,16,TGCGCCAGCAGCCCCTCGGGGGGTTCCTACTCTAGCGAGCAGTACTTC,CASSPSGGSYSSEQYF
.,TRBV7-2,TRBJ2-7,.,15,TGTGCCAGCAGCGGAGAGCCAGCTCTAACCTACGAGCAGTACTTC,CASSGEPALTYEQYF
.,TRBV4-2,TRBJ2-7,.,12,TGTGCCAGCAGTCCCGGTTCGTACGAGCAGTACTTC,CASSPGSYEQYF
TRBD1,TRBV19,TRBJ2-7,.,13,TGTGCCAGTACCGCCCGGGCAGGGGGCGAGCAGTACTTC,CASTARAGGEQYF
.,TRBV29-1,TRBJ2-1,.,15,TGCAGCGTATCGATCGGGCAGGGATTGTACAATGAGCAGTTCTTC,CSVSIGQGLYNEQFF
TRBD2,TRBV27,TRBJ2-1,few,15,TGTGCCAGCAGTTTATTCTTAGCGGGAACCAATGAGCAGTTCTTC,CASSLFLAGTNEQFF
.,TRBV28,TRBJ2-1,.,15,TGTGCCAGCAGCTACCCTAGCGTACACAACAATGAGCAGTTCTTC,CASSYPSVHNNEQFF